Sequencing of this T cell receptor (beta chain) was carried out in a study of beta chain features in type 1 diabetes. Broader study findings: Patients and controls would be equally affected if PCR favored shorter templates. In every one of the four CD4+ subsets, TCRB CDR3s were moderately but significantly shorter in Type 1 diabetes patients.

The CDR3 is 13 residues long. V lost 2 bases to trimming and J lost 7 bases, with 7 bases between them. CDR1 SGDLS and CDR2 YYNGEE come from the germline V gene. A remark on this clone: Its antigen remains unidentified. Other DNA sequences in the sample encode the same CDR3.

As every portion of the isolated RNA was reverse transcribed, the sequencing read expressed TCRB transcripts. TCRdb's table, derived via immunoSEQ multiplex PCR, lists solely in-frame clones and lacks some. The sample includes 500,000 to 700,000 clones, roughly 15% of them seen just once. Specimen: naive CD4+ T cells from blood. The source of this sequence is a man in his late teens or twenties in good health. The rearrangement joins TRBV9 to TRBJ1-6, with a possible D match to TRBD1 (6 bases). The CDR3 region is CASSVQGNSPLHF. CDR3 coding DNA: TGTGCCAGCAGCGTCCAGGGGAATTCACCCCTCCACTTT. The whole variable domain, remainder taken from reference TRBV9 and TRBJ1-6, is DSGVTQTPKHLITATGQRVTLRCSPRSGDLSVYWYQQSLDQGLQFLIQYYNGEERAKGNILERFSAQQFPDLHSELNLSSLELGDSALYFCASSVQGNSPLHFGNGTRLTVT.